In its sample, the clone carrying this T cell receptor (beta chain) was seen a few times. These data come from a study of blood T cell repertoires in COVID-19. Study-level information: PBMCs, B-cell-depleted T cells, or T cells provided the cDNA or gDNA that made up the material.

How the authors handled the data: It was from reference gene primer amplification that nucleated cell counts were estimated. Profiling relied on immunoSEQ multiplex PCR, and the TCRdb table lists in-frame clones only, not all of them. That table gives V, J and clone size, and the DNA gave D and trimming. The sample lists 45,000 to 55,000 clones, around 65% occurring once. The origin of this receptor is a woman in her seventies with acute or convalescent COVID-19. Input material: peripheral blood.

In nucleotides, the CDR3 is TGTGCCAGCAGTTTCCCTAGCACCGGGGAGCTGTTTTTT. Its protein product is CASSFPSTGELFF. This chain connects TRBV28 to TRBJ2-2, with D unclear. Germline CDR1 and CDR2: MDHEN and SYDVKM. The V and J ends lost 3 bases and 4 bases respectively, with 6 bases between them. This CDR3 spans 13 amino acids.